This T cell receptor beta chain derives from a study of T-cell reconstitution after alpha-beta-depleted transplantation in children. This clonotype showed up just a few times. Looked up from germline, CDR1 is MNHEY and CDR2 is SMNVEV (reference sequence). The CDR3 has 14 amino acids. V was clipped by 4 bases and J by 11 bases; unmatched bases: 11. Unique molecular identifiers were incorporated during preparation of the TCRbeta library. TCRdb passed the PCR reads through MiXCR, listing each CDR3 protein once. The sample contains approximately 510,000 distinct CDR3 sequences, about a sixth of which appear only once.

This receptor was taken from a human donor who donated a stem cell graft to a child with acute lymphoblastic leukemia. This chain joins TRBV27 and TRBJ2-5; 9 bases are a match to TRBD1. This specimen consisted of PBMCs from the stem cell graft donor, obtained from the stem cell graft. The CDR3 is CASSSAGTGREQYF. CDR3 nucleotide sequence: TGTGCCAGCAGTTCGGCCGGGACAGGGAGGGAGCAGTACTTC.